This T cell receptor (beta chain) originates from a study of blood T cells in healthy people across ages. This clonotype occurred a few times. The antigen is unknown. The study's findings and limits: It was not known whether donors were CMV positive (a possible confounder of expanded clonotype changes).

Together with a sample-barcoded 5' primer, a J-beta primer mix was included in a second PCR lasting roughly 6 to 12 cycles. TCRdb used MiXCR to reprocess the 5' RACE reads, holding one entry per CDR3 protein. The table includes 1.5 million to 2 million distinct CDR3 sequences, roughly 30% detected once. The CDR3 sequence is 18 residues long. From germline, CDR1 is SEHNR and CDR2 FQNEAQ (reference sequence). The ends lost 5 bases at V and 4 bases at J; junction bases unmatched: 19. Sequenced sample: blood. The chain employs TRBV7-9 and TRBJ1-2; TRBD1 agrees at 7 bases. The sequence derives from a woman aged 30 to 39 in good health. Here the CDR3 reads CASSVPLTGASGIYGYTF. CDR3 coding DNA: TGTGCCAGCAGCGTACCCCTTACAGGGGCATCCGGGATCTATGGCTACACCTTC.